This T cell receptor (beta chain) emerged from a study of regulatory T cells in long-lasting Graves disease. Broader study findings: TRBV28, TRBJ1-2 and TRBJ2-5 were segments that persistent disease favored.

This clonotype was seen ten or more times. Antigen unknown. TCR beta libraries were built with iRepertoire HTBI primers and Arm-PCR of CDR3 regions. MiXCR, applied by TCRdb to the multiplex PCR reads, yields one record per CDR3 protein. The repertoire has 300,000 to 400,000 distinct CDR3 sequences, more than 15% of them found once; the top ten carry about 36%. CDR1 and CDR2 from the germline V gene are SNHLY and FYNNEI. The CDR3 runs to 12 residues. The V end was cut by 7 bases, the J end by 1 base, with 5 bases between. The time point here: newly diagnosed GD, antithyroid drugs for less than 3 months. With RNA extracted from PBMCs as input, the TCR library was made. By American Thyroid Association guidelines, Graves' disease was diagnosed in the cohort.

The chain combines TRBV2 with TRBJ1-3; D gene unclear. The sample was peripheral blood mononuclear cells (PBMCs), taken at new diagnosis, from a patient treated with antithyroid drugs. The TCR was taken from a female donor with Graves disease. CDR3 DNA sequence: TGTGCCAGCACCCCATCTGGAAACACCATATATTTT. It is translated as CASTPSGNTIYF.